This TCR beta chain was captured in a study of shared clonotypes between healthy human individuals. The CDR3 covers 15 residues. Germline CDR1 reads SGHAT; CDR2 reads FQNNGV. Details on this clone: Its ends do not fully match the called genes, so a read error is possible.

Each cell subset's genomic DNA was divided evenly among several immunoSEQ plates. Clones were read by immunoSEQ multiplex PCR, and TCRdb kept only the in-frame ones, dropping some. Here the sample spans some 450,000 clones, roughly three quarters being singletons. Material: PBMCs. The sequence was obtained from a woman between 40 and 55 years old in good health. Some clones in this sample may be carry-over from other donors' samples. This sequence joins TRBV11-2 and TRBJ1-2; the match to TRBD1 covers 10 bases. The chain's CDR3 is CASSSMTGGAFGCTF. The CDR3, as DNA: TGTGCCAGCAGCTCCATGACAGGGGGCGCGTTTGGCTGCACCTTC.